The source of this TCR beta chain is a study of cytomegalovirus exposure and HLA in healthy donors. In the study overall: Earlier, roughly 120 million unique TCR beta sequences were recovered from about 200 million T cells by an analysis.

This clone was recorded only once. Its antigen is unidentified. Per the germline V gene, CDR1 is SNHLY and CDR2 is FYNNEI. This CDR3 region has 12 residues. The V end lost 9 bases, the J end lost 0 bases, and 8 bases lay between the germline ends. It was with 60 Vbeta and 13 Jbeta primers that the PCR ran. Using immunoSEQ multiplex PCR, the repertoire was profiled, and TCRdb retains in-frame clones only, with some absent. Among 30,000 to 45,000 clones listed, 86% were seen once. Study-level results: Presence/absence analyses took donor sequencing depth as roughly uniform. Researchers counted some 150 TCR beta chains as cytomegalovirus-associated. In a later analysis, a genetic analysis reported fewer productive-TCR N-insertions in an Asian-associated ancestry cluster than the cohort average.

What was sequenced was PBMCs. The V gene is TRBV2, the J gene TRBJ2-5; D call uncertain. The receptor was isolated from a middle-aged woman in good health and CMV-seropositive. The CDR3 sequence is CARSRDQETQYF. DNA of the CDR3: TGTGCCAGAAGTCGGGACCAAGAGACCCAGTACTTC.